The T cell receptor beta chain under discussion was sequenced for a study of cytomegalovirus exposure and HLA in healthy donors. V lost 6 bases, J lost 6 bases, and 11 bases stayed unmatched. This CDR3 spans 16 amino acids. Germline CDR1 and CDR2: WNHNN and SYGVQD (reference sequence). A multiplex PCR was run with 60 Vbeta primers and 13 Jbeta primers. Assay: immunoSEQ multiplex PCR; the TCRdb copy retains only in-frame clones and omits some. This sample yields fewer than 80,000 clones, of which 79% are seen a single time; 2.5% belongs to the top ten. The study, taken as a whole, reports: Per published reports, the classifier diagnosed cytomegalovirus status with high specificity and sensitivity. Later analysis identified 17,000 or so TCR beta sequences associated with HLA alleles, using a false discovery rate threshold of 0.05.

About this clone: What it binds is not known.

The receptor's source is a man between 25 and 39 years old in good health and CMV-seronegative. The genes are TRBV10-1 and TRBJ2-2; 9 nucleotides agree with TRBD1. Sample: PBMCs. The CDR3 DNA reads TGCGCCAGCAGGGAAACCGGGACAGGGATTTCCGGGGAGCTGTTTTTT. This codes for CASRETGTGISGELFF.